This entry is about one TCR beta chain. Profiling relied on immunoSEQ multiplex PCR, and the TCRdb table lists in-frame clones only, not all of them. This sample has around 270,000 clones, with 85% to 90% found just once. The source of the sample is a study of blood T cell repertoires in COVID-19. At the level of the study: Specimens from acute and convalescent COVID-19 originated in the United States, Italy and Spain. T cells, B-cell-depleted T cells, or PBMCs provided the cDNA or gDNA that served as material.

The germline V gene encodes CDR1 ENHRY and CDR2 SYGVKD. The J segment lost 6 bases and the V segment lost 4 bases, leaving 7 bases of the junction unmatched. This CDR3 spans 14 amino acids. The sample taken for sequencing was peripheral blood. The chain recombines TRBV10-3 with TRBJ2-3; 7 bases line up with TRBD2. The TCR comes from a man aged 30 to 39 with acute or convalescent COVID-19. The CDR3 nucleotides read TGTGCCATCAGTGGCCTAAGCGGGGTGGATACGCAGTATTTT. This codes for CAISGLSGVDTQYF.